The 23 T cell receptor beta chains below come from one sample, sequenced in a study of early T cells in non-severe SARS-CoV-2 infection. Using its own MiXCR run on the 5' RACE reads, TCRdb lists one record per CDR3 protein. The sample lists some 28,000 distinct CDR3 sequences, about 5.8% occurring once. Sequencing was done on a sample of whole blood. The receptor set was obtained from an adult who was a healthcare worker with PCR-confirmed SARS-CoV-2 infection or an uninfected control (not recorded which).

This clonotype was seen a handful of times. J is TRBJ2-5 and V is TRBV6-5, with D maybe TRBD2 (6 bases). The CDR3 totals 15 residues. Germline CDR1 is MNHEY and CDR2 is SVGAGI. Trimming took 2 bases from V and 4 from J, leaving 14 bases between them. The DNA of the CDR3 is TGTGCCAGCAGTTACCGTTTGGGACTGGGAGAGACCCAGTACTTC. Its protein product is CASSYRLGLGETQYF.

V usage is TRBV29-1 and J usage is TRBJ2-5, with D maybe TRBD2 (5 bases). V gave up 4 bases and J gave up 5 bases, with 8 bases separating them. This CDR3 has 11 amino acids. CDR1 is SQVTM, CDR2 ANQGSEA, per germline. The chain's CDR3 is CSVGGLETQYF. The DNA for the CDR3 is TGCAGCGTTGGCGGGTTGGAGACCCAGTACTTC.

This clonotype has at least ten counts. The DNA of the CDR3 is TGTGCCAGCAGCTTAACGCGGACCAGTGGCGAGCAGTACTTC. Its protein product is CASSLTRTSGEQYF. The J gene is TRBJ2-7, the V gene TRBV7-9; D gene unclear. This CDR3 has 14 residues. Germline V CDR1 and CDR2: SEHNR, FQNEAQ (reference sequence). V lost 2 bases and J lost 6, with 14 bases in between.

This chain joins TRBV7-2 and TRBJ2-5, with 13 nucleotides matching TRBD2. Germline lookup yields CDR1 SGHTA and CDR2 FQGNSA. This CDR3 spans 16 amino acids. J gave up 5 bases and V 3 bases, and 6 bases lay outside the gene matches. CDR3 coding DNA: TGTGCCAGCAGCTTGGGACTAGCGGGGATCCGGGAGACCCAGTACTTC. This gives the protein CASSLGLAGIRETQYF.

This clonotype was counted at least ten times. This chain connects TRBV28 to TRBJ2-7; TRBD1 matches 8 bases. J was trimmed by 3 bases and V by 5 bases; bases with no gene match: 3. This CDR3 comprises 13 residues. Germline V gene lookup returns CDR1 MDHEN and CDR2 SYDVKM. The CDR3: CASSHGQGYEQYF. DNA for the CDR3: TGTGCCAGCAGTCACGGACAGGGCTACGAGCAGTACTTC.

The genes are TRBV4-3 and TRBJ1-1, with D uncertain. Trimming took off 0 bases at V and 6 bases at J, with 14 bases between the two ends. There are 15 residues in the CDR3. The germline gives CDR1 LGHNA, CDR2 YSLEER. CDR3 amino acids: CASSQDRTWGSEAFF. The CDR3 coding sequence is TGCGCCAGCAGCCAAGACCGGACTTGGGGATCTGAAGCTTTCTTT.

This clonotype was observed at least ten times. This CDR3 reads CASRIGLAVNYEQYF. In nucleotides, the CDR3 is TGTGCCAGCAGAATAGGACTAGCGGTGAACTACGAGCAGTACTTC. The chain is built from TRBV6-5 and TRBJ2-7; 10 bases are shared with TRBD2. The V gene's germline CDR1 is MNHEY and CDR2 SVGAGI. V dropped 6 bases and J dropped 3; count of bases not matched to a gene: 8. The length of the CDR3 is 15 residues.

This clonotype was detected many times. This chain links TRBV11-2 with TRBJ2-7, with unresolved D. Germline assignment: CDR1 SGHAT and CDR2 FQNNGV. Between the trimmed V and J ends, which lost 3 bases and 4 bases, there was a span of 13 bases. This CDR3 contains 14 residues. This chain's CDR3 is CASSFVENGYEQYF. CDR3 in DNA: TGTGCCAGCAGCTTCGTAGAGAATGGGTACGAGCAGTACTTC.

The chain recombines TRBV9 with TRBJ1-2; no definite D call. The CDR3 has 13 residues. Germline-derived CDR1 and CDR2 are SGDLS and YYNGEE. V lost 3 bases to trimming and J lost 5 bases, with 11 bases between them. The CDR3 bases are TGTGCCAGCAGCGGGATGGCCTGGTATGGCTACACCTTC. Translation: CASSGMAWYGYTF.

In this sample, this clonotype turned up many times. The CDR3 sequence: CASSPSPRGHEYF. The CDR3 region has the DNA TGTGCCAGCAGCCCAAGCCCTAGGGGGCATGAGTATTTT. The J gene is TRBJ2-3, the V gene TRBV6-5; 7 nucleotides match TRBD1. Germline assignment: CDR1 MNHEY and CDR2 SVGAGI. J lost 13 bases, V lost 6 bases, and 13 bases had no gene match. The CDR3 consists of 13 residues.

In its sample, this clonotype was seen many times. The genes are TRBV6-5 and TRBJ2-3; possibly TRBD1 or TRBD2 for D (5 bases each). The CDR3 loop spans 19 amino acids. Per germline, CDR1 MNHEY and CDR2 SVGAGI. Trimming removed 2 bases at V and 2 bases at J, with 23 bases between. The CDR3 sequence is CASSYEPNWDRRHTDTQYF. CDR3 coding DNA: TGTGCCAGCAGTTACGAACCGAATTGGGACCGCCGTCACACAGATACGCAGTATTTT.

By share, this clonotype counts as medium-sized. The chain uses TRBV3-1 and TRBJ2-1; no clear D. Germline V CDR1 and CDR2: LGHDT, YNNKEL (reference sequence). Trimming removed 4 bases at V and 3 bases at J, with 1 base between. This CDR3 contains 11 residues. In DNA form, the CDR3 reads TGTGCCAGCAGCCTCTACAATGAGCAGTTCTTC. Its translation: CASSLYNEQFF.

The chain uses TRBV20-1 and TRBJ1-1, with D possibly being TRBD1 (5 bases). The CDR3 loop spans 16 amino acids. Trimming took off 6 bases at V and 4 bases at J, with 24 bases between the two ends. Looked up from germline, CDR1 is DFQATT and CDR2 is SNEGSKA (reference sequence). This CDR3 reads CSAVGGARAWATEAFF. In DNA form, the CDR3 reads TGCAGTGCGGTGGGAGGAGCCAGGGCTTGGGCCACTGAAGCTTTCTTT.

This clonotype was counted many times. This rearrangement joins TRBV30 to TRBJ1-5, with TRBD1 identical over 9 bases. CDR3 length: 14 residues. V lost 1 base to trimming and J lost 6 bases; unmatched junction nucleotides: 4. From germline, CDR1 is GTSNPN and CDR2 SVGIG (reference sequence). The CDR3 region is CAWSGDRVSQPQHF. DNA for the CDR3: TGTGCCTGGAGTGGGGACAGGGTGAGTCAGCCCCAGCATTTT.

This clonotype was seen at least ten times. This sequence joins TRBV7-9 and TRBJ2-5; D gene uncertain. The germline V gene has CDR1 SEHNR and CDR2 FQNEAQ (reference sequence). Trimming shortened V by 1 base and J by 3 bases, and 6 bases separated the two germline ends. This CDR3 is built from 13 residues. Here the CDR3 reads CASSLVSEETQYF. The DNA for the CDR3 is TGTGCCAGCAGCTTAGTCAGCGAAGAGACCCAGTACTTC.

For this clonotype: This could be a read error, since a much larger clone is one nucleotide away. The V gene is TRBV20-1, the J gene TRBJ1-6; D unclear. This CDR3 is 13 amino acids long. Germline values: CDR1 DFQATT, CDR2 SNEGSKA (reference sequence). V shed 8 bases and J shed 5 bases, with 13 bases lying between them. This CDR3 is CSTRLGDNSPLHF. The CDR3 DNA reads TGCAGTACTCGCCTCGGGGATAATTCACCCCTCCACTTT.

This clonotype was detected ten times or more. DNA for the CDR3: TGTGCCAGCAGCTTAGTGGGGGCTCGGGATACGCAGTATTTT. Translating it yields CASSLVGARDTQYF. J is TRBJ2-3 and V is TRBV7-6; weak D call: TRBD1 (6 bases). The germline V gene has CDR1 SGHVS and CDR2 FNYEAQ. V lost 1 base and J 6 bases, leaving 11 bases between the germline ends. The CDR3 is 14 residues long.

This clonotype was recorded many times. The chain employs TRBV7-9 and TRBJ2-3; 15 bases match TRBD2. This CDR3 is built from 18 residues. The junction had 6 bases not matched to a gene; V was cut back by 3 bases and J by 2 bases. Germline assignment: CDR1 SEHNR and CDR2 FQNEAQ (reference sequence). CDR3 DNA sequence: TGTGCCAGCAGCTTGGGGACTAGCGGGGGGCCCGTCACAGATACGCAGTATTTT. It yields the protein CASSLGTSGGPVTDTQYF.

There are many counts of this clonotype. The V and J genes are TRBV10-3 and TRBJ1-2, with TRBD1 matching 10 bases. V was clipped by 3 bases and J by 6 bases; unmatched bases: 4. CDR3 length: 14 residues. Germline CDR1 reads ENHRY; CDR2 reads SYGVKD. DNA of the CDR3: TGTGCCATCAGTGATTTCGGACAGGGGGATGGCTACACCTTC. Its translation is CAISDFGQGDGYTF.

This clonotype showed up many times. The chain has TRBV12-3 or TRBV12-4 and TRBJ1-5, with D possibly matching TRBD1 (6 bases). The CDR3 spans 14 residues. The V end lost 6 bases, the J end lost 5 bases, and 14 bases lay between the germline ends. The CDR3 DNA sequence: TGTGCCAGCAGGCGGGGGGCCCCGGATCAGCCCCAGCATTTT. This sequence encodes CASRRGAPDQPQHF.

This clonotype was seen a few times. In nucleotides, the CDR3 is TGTGCCAGCAGTCAGGACGGGATGAACACTGAAGCTTTCTTT. Protein: CASSQDGMNTEAFF. The chain has TRBV6-1 and TRBJ1-1; D uncertain. The CDR3 has 14 amino acids. The V gene's germline CDR1 is MNHNS and CDR2 SASEGT. V was cut by 5 bases and J by 0 bases, with 10 bases left in between.

At least ten counts were recorded for this clonotype. This chain joins TRBV11-2 and TRBJ2-1; D is perhaps TRBD2 (6 bases). The CDR3 has 15 amino acids. V lost 3 bases and J 2 bases, leaving 11 bases between the germline ends. In germline, CDR1 is SGHAT, CDR2 FQNNGV. The CDR3 region is CASSFRRGPYNEQFF. The CDR3 DNA reads TGTGCCAGCAGCTTTCGGAGGGGACCCTACAATGAGCAGTTCTTC.

The rearrangement uses TRBV18 and TRBJ2-2, with D maybe TRBD2 (6 bases). V lost 1 base to trimming and J lost 13 bases, with 10 bases between them. The CDR3 sequence is 12 residues long. Germline assignment: CDR1 KGHSH and CDR2 LQKENI. In DNA, the CDR3 is TGTGCCAGCTCACCACAGGAGGGACGGCTGTTTTTT. Residues: CASSPQEGRLFF.